Below are 10 T cell receptor beta chains sequenced from a single sample in a study of regulatory T cells in long-lasting Graves disease. Stated time point: newly diagnosed GD, antithyroid drugs for less than 3 months. Following extraction of RNA from PBMCs, that RNA was used to make the TCR library. In building TCR beta libraries, iRepertoire HTBI primers were used together with Arm-PCR of CDR3 regions. TCRdb itself ran the multiplex PCR reads through MiXCR, one entry per CDR3 protein. The sample includes hundreds of thousands of distinct CDR3 sequences, 13% of them seen just once. Another study also made use of these data, one on T cells in Graves' hyperthyroidism and ophthalmopathy.

Source: peripheral blood mononuclear cells (PBMCs), taken at new diagnosis, from a patient treated with antithyroid drugs. These receptors were collected from a man aged 25-45 years with Graves disease.

The rearrangement uses TRBV20-1 and TRBJ2-4; weak D call: TRBD2 (5 bases). The germline CDR1 and CDR2 sequences are DFQATT and SNEGSKA (reference sequence). V dropped 7 bases and J dropped 0 bases, with 19 bases sitting between them. This CDR3 is 16 amino acids long. As DNA, the CDR3 is TGCAGTGTCAAAGGGCTAGCCCAAATAGCCAAAAACATTCAGTACTTC. It yields the protein CSVKGLAQIAKNIQYF.

This clonotype was recorded many times. This chain joins TRBV29-1 and TRBJ2-3; perhaps TRBD1 as D (5 bases). The V and J ends lost 2 bases and 4 bases respectively, with 16 bases between them. This CDR3 comprises 15 residues. In germline, CDR1 is SQVTM, CDR2 ANQGSEA. CDR3: CSVERHPQAADTQYF. The CDR3 nucleotides are TGCAGCGTTGAAAGGCACCCACAGGCCGCAGATACGCAGTATTTT.

This clonotype appeared a few times. Just one base apart from a much larger clone, this may be a read error. This rearrangement joins TRBV2 to TRBJ2-1, with 7 bases that match TRBD2. The V gene's germline CDR1 is SNHLY and CDR2 FYNNEI. The CDR3 totals 14 residues. CDR3 protein: CASSVAGALNGQFF. CDR3 nucleotide sequence: TGTGCCAGCAGTGTTGCGGGAGCCCTCAATGGGCAGTTCTTC.

This clonotype was seen a handful of times. The chain couples TRBV25-1 to TRBJ2-5; 7 bases are shared with TRBD1. Germline values: CDR1 MGHDK, CDR2 SYGVNS. CDR3 length equals 15 residues. After removal of 5 bases from V and 1 base from J, the junction contained 7 bases not matched to a gene. Here the CDR3 reads CASSIAGTVQETQYF. The CDR3 bases are TGTGCCAGCAGTATCGCAGGGACAGTCCAAGAGACCCAGTACTTC.

The sample holds many counts of this clonotype. The chain joins TRBV6-2 or TRBV6-3 to TRBJ1-6; D not resolved. The germline V gene encodes CDR1 MNHEY and CDR2 SVGEGT. V shed 4 bases and J shed 6 bases, with 19 bases lying between them. CDR3 size: 17 residues. In DNA, the CDR3 is TGTGCCAGCAGTTCACTCCTACGGAGGTCTTCTAATTCACCCCTCCACTTT. Protein sequence: CASSSLLRRSSNSPLHF.

The table lists this clonotype with many counts. The rearrangement links TRBV6-1 to TRBJ1-2; the D gene is possibly TRBD1 (5 bases). The V gene's germline CDR1 is MNHNS and CDR2 SASEGT. V was shortened by 5 bases and J by 4 bases, with 8 bases between the two germline ends. The CDR3 contains 12 residues. CDR3 nucleotide sequence: TGTGCCAGCAGTCCCAGGGCCTATGGCTACACCTTC. It translates to CASSPRAYGYTF.

Many counts were recorded for this clonotype. This rearrangement joins TRBV6-1 to TRBJ1-5; no clear D gene. The CDR3 loop spans 13 amino acids. Germline assignment: CDR1 MNHNS and CDR2 SASEGT. V lost 7 bases to trimming and J lost 3 bases, with 10 bases between them. CDR3: CASIRGLNQPQHF. For the CDR3, the DNA is TGTGCCAGCATTCGGGGTCTCAATCAGCCCCAGCATTTT.

In the case of this clonotype: This could be a read error, since a much larger clone is one nucleotide away. The chain uses TRBV28 and TRBJ2-4; D uncertain. The germline V gene has CDR1 MDHEN and CDR2 SYDVKM. This CDR3 contains 14 residues. Trimming pared 4 bases from V and 1 base from J, leaving 8 bases between. This CDR3 is CASSSLEAKNIQYF. Written as DNA, the CDR3 is TGTGCCAGCAGTTCGCTAGAGGCCAAAAACATTCAGTACTTC.

The V call is TRBV20-1, the J call TRBJ2-5; unclear D gene. V was cut by 5 bases and J by 2 bases, with 15 bases left in between. The length of the CDR3 is 14 residues. Germline V gives CDR1 DFQATT, CDR2 SNEGSKA (reference sequence). CDR3 loop: CSAPPPPIQETQYF. CDR3 coding DNA: TGCAGTGCTCCCCCCCCTCCGATACAAGAGACCCAGTACTTC.

This clonotype was seen many times. The rearrangement links TRBV24-1 to TRBJ1-5, with no clear D. This CDR3 is built from 14 residues. CDR1 KGHDR and CDR2 SFDVKD come from the germline V gene. Trimming removed 0 bases at V and 4 bases at J, with 6 bases between. As DNA, the CDR3 is TGTGCCACCAGTGATTTGCAGGCAAATCAGCCCCAGCATTTT. Its protein is CATSDLQANQPQHF.